This T cell receptor (beta chain) was recorded in a study of neurological immune-mediated disorders. This clonotype was observed at least ten times. Its antigen is undetermined. TCRdb used MiXCR to reprocess the 5' RACE reads, holding one entry per CDR3 protein. The sample includes fewer than 40,000 distinct CDR3 sequences, about 4.8% of them seen just once. Study-wide points: Multiple sclerosis, the disease with the least TCR clonal expansion, fell below healthy controls, whereas HTLV-1-associated myelopathy showed the most. CDR3 amino acid sequences found in expanded clones were never shared across subjects, suggesting private repertoires in all groups.

Stored at -80 C, 2 million PBMCs were the source of the unsorted libraries. The sample consisted of PBMCs. The clonotype comes from a man between 18 and 35 years old in good health.

CDR3 protein: CASSFQSSGGARGTQYF. The DNA for the CDR3 is TGTGCCAGCAGTTTTCAGAGTAGCGGGGGTGCACGGGGGACCCAGTACTTC. The chain is built from TRBV12-3 or TRBV12-4 and TRBJ2-5, with 9 nucleotides matching TRBD2. The CDR3 extends over 17 amino acids. V lost 3 bases and J lost 7; bases outside the gene matches: 15.